The 12 T cell receptor beta chains in this list originate from one sample, sequenced in a study of PD-1 blockade in classical Hodgkin lymphoma. Produced via immunoSEQ multiplex PCR; TCRdb's table is partial and in-frame only. The sample lists approximately 90,000 clones; 75% to 85% were seen once. The time point was: cycle 4 day 1 (C4D1), after 5 to 7 weeks of nivolumab. Every one of the patients relapsed after autologous stem cell transplantation (brentuximab vedotin exposure was variable). Sequencing was performed on peripheral blood mononuclear cells (PBMCs), taken before the fourth cycle of nivolumab. These receptors all come from a human donor with classical Hodgkin lymphoma.

V gene TRBV9 combines with J gene TRBJ2-7; D remains ambiguous. This CDR3 has 15 residues. CDR1 and CDR2 (germline): SGDLS, YYNGEE. Trimming took 0 bases from V and 0 from J, leaving 10 bases between them. In DNA, the CDR3 is TGTGCCAGCAGCGTAGCTGCCCGAAGCTCCTACGAGCAGTACTTC. It is translated as CASSVAARSSYEQYF. Combining the CDR3 with reference TRBV9 and TRBJ2-7 gives the whole variable domain DSGVTQTPKHLITATGQRVTLRCSPRSGDLSVYWYQQSLDQGLQFLIQYYNGEERAKGNILERFSAQQFPDLHSELNLSSLELGDSALYFCASSVAARSSYEQYFGPGTRLTVT.

The chain joins TRBV2 to TRBJ1-4; no firm D call. The CDR3 runs to 17 residues. V shed 0 bases and J shed 6 bases, with 17 bases lying between them. Germline CDR1 and CDR2: SNHLY and FYNNEI. This chain's CDR3 is CASSEAGFGVFDEKLFF. DNA of the CDR3: TGTGCCAGCAGTGAAGCGGGGTTCGGGGTGTTCGATGAAAAACTGTTTTTT. Looking up the rest from reference TRBV2 and TRBJ1-4 gives the full variable domain: EPEVTQTPSHQVTQMGQEVILRCVPISNHLYFYWYRQILGQKVEFLVSFYNNEISEKSEIFDDQFSVERPDGSNFTLKIRSTKLEDSAMYFCASSEAGFGVFDEKLFFGSGTQLSVL.

V usage is TRBV7-9 and J usage is TRBJ2-5; TRBD2 is a possible D gene (6 bases). The CDR3 has 14 amino acids. With 6 bases removed from V and 1 base from J, the gap between germline ends came to 12 bases. The germline CDR1 and CDR2 sequences are SEHNR and FQNEAQ (reference sequence). CDR3 region: CASREGQPQETQYF. CDR3 coding DNA: TGTGCCAGCAGGGAGGGGCAGCCCCAAGAGACCCAGTACTTC.

The CDR3 loop is CSVEDGRKETQYF. The CDR3 nucleotides are TGCAGCGTTGAAGATGGGCGCAAGGAGACCCAGTACTTC. The rearrangement uses TRBV29-1 and TRBJ2-5; D not certain. The CDR3 sequence is 13 residues long. The germline V gene has CDR1 SQVTM and CDR2 ANQGSEA. V lost 0 bases and J lost 5, with 10 bases in between. Looking up the rest from reference TRBV29-1 and TRBJ2-5 gives the full variable domain: SAVISQKPSRDICQRGTSLTIQCQVDSQVTMMFWYRQQPGQSLTLIATANQGSEATYESGFVIDKFPISRPNLTFSTLTVSNMSPEDSSIYLCSVEDGRKETQYFGPGTRLLVL.

This clone was seen a single time. This chain links TRBV10-3 with TRBJ2-7, with a weak D call TRBD2 (6 bases). Germline V lookup: CDR1 ENHRY, CDR2 SYGVKD. Trimming took 11 bases from V and 1 from J, leaving 15 bases between them. The CDR3 loop spans 13 amino acids. The DNA of the CDR3 is TGTGCCGTCTCCGGGACTGATTCCTACGAGCAGTACTTC. This sequence encodes CAVSGTDSYEQYF.

This sequence joins TRBV5-1 and TRBJ1-4, with a weak D call TRBD1 (5 bases). Per germline, CDR1 SGHRS and CDR2 YFSETQ. The length of the CDR3 is 14 residues. The V gene lost 4 bases and the J gene lost 4 bases, with 11 bases spanning the gap. The CDR3 loop reads CASSQGDSNEKLFF. The CDR3 bases are TGCGCCAGCAGCCAGGGTGACAGTAATGAAAAACTGTTTTTT.

The V and J genes are TRBV30 and TRBJ1-2; a possible D gene is TRBD1 (5 bases). Trimming left V 2 bases short and J 2 bases short, with 9 bases between. CDR3 length equals 13 residues. The germline CDR1 and CDR2 sequences are GTSNPN and SVGIG (reference sequence). The CDR3 DNA follows: TGTGCCTGGAGTCCAGGGAGGAACTATGGCTACACCTTC. This gives the protein CAWSPGRNYGYTF.

Concerning this clone itself: The identical CDR3 is also encoded by other nucleotide sequences in the sample. This chain connects TRBV6-1 to TRBJ2-2, with D tentatively TRBD1 or TRBD2 (5 bases each). Germline V gene data show CDR1 as MNHNS and CDR2 as SASEGT. This CDR3 is built from 14 residues. V was clipped by 6 bases and J by 2 bases, with 10 bases between them. The CDR3 loop is CASSEGPNTGELFF. The CDR3 nucleotides read TGTGCCAGCAGCGAGGGACCCAACACCGGGGAGCTGTTTTTT.

This clone showed up just once. V gene TRBV4-2 combines with J gene TRBJ2-2; the match to TRBD1 covers 7 bases. With V trimmed by 3 bases and J by 3 bases, 4 bases remained unmatched. Germline CDR1 and CDR2: LGHNA and YNFKEQ. This CDR3 spans 15 amino acids. In DNA, the CDR3 is TGTGCCAGCAGCCAGGAAGACAGGGACACCGGGGAGCTGTTTTTT. Its protein product is CASSQEDRDTGELFF.

The chain joins TRBV6-1 to TRBJ1-2, with TRBD1 as a possible D gene (6 bases). Trimming stripped 8 bases from V and 6 bases from J, with 13 bases between. CDR1 is MNHNS and CDR2 is SASEGT in the germline V gene. The CDR3 is 12 amino acids. CDR3 sequence reads: CASVGAPNGYTF. The CDR3, as DNA: TGTGCCAGCGTGGGGGCCCCCAATGGCTACACCTTC.

The chain has TRBV10-3 and TRBJ2-1, with 7 bases that match TRBD2. The CDR3 totals 13 residues. Germline V gene sequence: CDR1 ENHRY, CDR2 SYGVKD. V dropped 6 bases and J dropped 7; count of bases not matched to a gene: 6. The CDR3 bases are TGTGCCATCAGAGGACTAGATGAGAATGAGCAGTTCTTC. Protein sequence: CAIRGLDENEQFF.

The rearrangement uses TRBV5-1 and TRBJ2-3, with 14 bases matching TRBD2. The V gene end was trimmed by 3 bases and the J gene end by 3 bases; junction bases not matched to a gene: 3. This CDR3 has 16 residues. Germline V gene data show CDR1 as SGHRS and CDR2 as YFSETQ. The CDR3 nucleotides are TGCGCCAGCAGCTGGGGACTAGCGGGAGAGACAGATACGCAGTATTTT. Encoded protein: CASSWGLAGETDTQYF.